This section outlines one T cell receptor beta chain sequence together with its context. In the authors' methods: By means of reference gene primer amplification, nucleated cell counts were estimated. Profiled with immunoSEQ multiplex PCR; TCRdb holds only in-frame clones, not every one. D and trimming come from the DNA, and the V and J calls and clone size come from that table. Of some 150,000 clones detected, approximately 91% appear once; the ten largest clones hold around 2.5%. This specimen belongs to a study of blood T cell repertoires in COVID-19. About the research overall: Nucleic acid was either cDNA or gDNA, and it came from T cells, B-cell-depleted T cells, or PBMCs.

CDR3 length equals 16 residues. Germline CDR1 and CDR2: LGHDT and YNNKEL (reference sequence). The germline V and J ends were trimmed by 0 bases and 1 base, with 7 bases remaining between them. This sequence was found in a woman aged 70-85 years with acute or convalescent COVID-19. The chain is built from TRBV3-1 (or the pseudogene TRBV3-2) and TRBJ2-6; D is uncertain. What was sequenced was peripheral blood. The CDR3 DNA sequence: TGTGCCAGCAGCCAAGACCAGTGGTCTGGGGCCAACGTCCTGACTTTC. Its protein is CASSQDQWSGANVLTF.